Each of the 15 T cell receptor beta chains below was sequenced from the same sample in a study of identical twins. TCRdb re-called the 5' RACE reads with MiXCR, one entry per CDR3 protein. The table has 700,000 or so distinct CDR3 sequences, around 8.3% seen once; the top ten hold about 0.98%. This sample was also put to use in a study of yellow fever vaccine responses in identical twins.

Sequencing input: PBMCs. The receptors here all came from a woman in her late teens or twenties in good health.

This clonotype was observed a handful of times. CDR3 residues: CAWGLPGHDYNEQFF. The CDR3 DNA is TGTGCCTGGGGTCTACCGGGACATGACTACAATGAGCAGTTCTTC. The V gene is TRBV30, the J gene TRBJ2-1; possible D gene TRBD1, 6 bases. V dropped 5 bases and J dropped 3 bases, with 17 bases sitting between them. The length of the CDR3 is 15 residues. Germline V gene data show CDR1 as GTSNPN and CDR2 as SVGIG (reference sequence).

The chain couples TRBV3-1 to TRBJ2-7, with D hard to call. From germline, CDR1 is LGHDT and CDR2 YNNKEL (reference sequence). The V gene lost 0 bases and the J gene lost 7 bases, with 7 bases spanning the gap. The CDR3 covers 12 residues. CDR3 DNA: TGTGCCAGCAGCCAAGATAGCAGGGAGCAGTACTTC. This gives the protein CASSQDSREQYF.

This clonotype was counted only a few times. The J gene is TRBJ2-3, the V gene TRBV20-1; 12 bases fit TRBD2. CDR3 length: 14 residues. Trimming at V came to 6 bases and at J to 7 bases, leaving 8 bases not matched to a gene. Germline V lookup: CDR1 DFQATT, CDR2 SNEGSKA (reference sequence). CDR3 loop: CSARTSGKGHTQYF. The CDR3 region has the DNA TGCAGTGCGAGGACTAGCGGGAAGGGTCATACGCAGTATTTT.

This clonotype was found a few times. The chain is built from TRBV6-5 and TRBJ1-6, with no clear D. CDR1 and CDR2 (germline): MNHEY, SVGAGI. There are 15 residues in the CDR3. V was cut by 2 bases and J by 0 bases, with 5 bases left in between. This CDR3 is CASSYKGSYNSPLHF. In DNA form, the CDR3 reads TGTGCCAGCAGTTACAAGGGCTCCTATAATTCACCCCTCCACTTT.

This clonotype was recorded many times. The rearrangement joins TRBV6-5 to TRBJ1-3; possibly TRBD1 for D (6 bases). With 0 bases removed from V and 0 bases from J, the gap between germline ends came to 9 bases. The CDR3 length is 16 residues. Germline V gene lookup returns CDR1 MNHEY and CDR2 SVGAGI. CDR3 protein: CASSYSKGGSGNTIYF. The CDR3 nucleotides are TGTGCCAGCAGTTACTCGAAGGGGGGCTCTGGAAACACCATATATTTT.

The CDR3 DNA is TGTGCCAGCAGCTTATTGTTCGCGGGGGGGCCGTTGATGAGGCAGTTCTTC. Protein product: CASSLLFAGGPLMRQFF. V is TRBV7-2 and J is TRBJ2-1, with TRBD2 identical over 9 bases. The CDR3 contains 17 residues. CDR1 and CDR2 from the germline V gene are SGHTA and FQGNSA. V was clipped by 2 bases and J by 12 bases; unmatched bases: 17.

Only a few counts were recorded for this clonotype. The J gene is TRBJ2-2, the V gene TRBV5-1, with a tentative D call TRBD1 (6 bases). The V end lost 1 base, the J end lost 0 bases, and 10 bases lay between the germline ends. This CDR3 is 16 amino acids long. The V gene's germline CDR1 is SGHRS and CDR2 YFSETQ. The CDR3 bases are TGCGCCAGCAGCTTGAGGACAGCTACGAACACCGGGGAGCTGTTTTTT. Residues: CASSLRTATNTGELFF.

This clonotype was picked up a small number of times. The rearrangement links TRBV7-9 to TRBJ2-7; 8 nucleotides agree with TRBD1. The trim removed 3 bases at V and 2 bases at J, leaving 3 bases unmatched. Germline V lookup: CDR1 SEHNR, CDR2 FQNEAQ (reference sequence). The CDR3 has 14 amino acids. The CDR3 DNA sequence: TGTGCCAGCAGCTTCGGACAGGGAACCTACGAGCAGTACTTC. This codes for CASSFGQGTYEQYF.

This clonotype came up a few times. V is TRBV28 and J is TRBJ2-7; 11 bases align to TRBD2. Germline lookup yields CDR1 MDHEN and CDR2 SYDVKM. J was trimmed by 3 bases and V by 9 bases; bases with no gene match: 4. This CDR3 contains 13 residues. The CDR3 region is CARRLAGHYEQYF. For the CDR3, the DNA is TGTGCCAGGCGACTAGCGGGACACTACGAGCAGTACTTC. Together with reference TRBV28 and TRBJ2-7, the CDR3 gives the full variable domain: DVKVTQSSRYLVKRTGEKVFLECVQDMDHENMFWYRQDPGLGLRLIYFSYDVKMKEKGDIPEGYSVSREKKERFSLILESASTNQTSMYLCARRLAGHYEQYFGPGTRLTVT.

This clonotype has at least ten counts. CDR3 region: CSARTSGSYEQYF. The DNA for the CDR3 is TGCAGTGCTAGGACTAGCGGGAGCTACGAGCAGTACTTC. This chain connects TRBV20-1 to TRBJ2-7; 12 nucleotides line up with TRBD2. V lost 3 bases to trimming and J lost 3 bases; unmatched junction nucleotides: 0. There are 13 residues in the CDR3. CDR1 DFQATT and CDR2 SNEGSKA come from the germline V gene (reference sequence).

There are many counts of this clonotype. The chain employs TRBV3-1 and TRBJ2-7; the match to TRBD2 covers 7 bases. Germline CDR1 reads LGHDT; CDR2 reads YNNKEL (reference sequence). The CDR3 length is 12 residues. Unmatched junction bases numbered 6, after V lost 4 bases and J lost 9 bases. CDR3 sequence (DNA): TGTGCCAGCAGCCCCAGCGGGGTCGGGCAGTACTTC. Protein product: CASSPSGVGQYF.

The table lists this clonotype with a few counts. CDR3 loop: CASSQDLYDTDTQYF. As DNA, the CDR3 is TGTGCCAGCAGCCAAGATCTTTACGACACAGATACGCAGTATTTT. V gene TRBV4-2 combines with J gene TRBJ2-3; no clear D. The germline gives CDR1 LGHNA, CDR2 YNFKEQ. V lost 0 bases to trimming and J lost 2 bases, with 9 bases between them. The CDR3 runs to 15 residues.

The gene calls are TRBV7-8 and TRBJ1-1; D remains ambiguous. This CDR3 comprises 14 residues. V lost 5 bases and J lost 2, with 12 bases in between. The germline V gene encodes CDR1 SGHVS and CDR2 FQNEAQ. In nucleotides, the CDR3 is TGTGCCAGCAGCGTTTGGGAACTCAACACTGAAGCTTTCTTT. It yields the protein CASSVWELNTEAFF.

This clonotype was detected a few times. The chain recombines TRBV20-1 with TRBJ2-7; 7 nucleotides align to TRBD2. The CDR3 extends over 13 amino acids. J lost 6 bases, V lost 2 bases, and 7 bases had no gene match. Germline lookup yields CDR1 DFQATT and CDR2 SNEGSKA (reference sequence). The CDR3 is CSARLAARGEQYF. As DNA, the CDR3 is TGCAGTGCTAGACTAGCGGCAAGGGGCGAGCAGTACTTC.

This clonotype occurred many times. The chain employs TRBV11-2 and TRBJ2-7, with D unresolved. The V end was cut by 5 bases, the J end by 7 bases, with 12 bases between. The V gene's germline CDR1 is SGHAT and CDR2 FQNNGV. The CDR3 has 12 amino acids. This chain's CDR3 is CASSPSIQEQYF. The CDR3 DNA follows: TGTGCCAGCAGCCCCAGTATCCAAGAGCAGTACTTC.